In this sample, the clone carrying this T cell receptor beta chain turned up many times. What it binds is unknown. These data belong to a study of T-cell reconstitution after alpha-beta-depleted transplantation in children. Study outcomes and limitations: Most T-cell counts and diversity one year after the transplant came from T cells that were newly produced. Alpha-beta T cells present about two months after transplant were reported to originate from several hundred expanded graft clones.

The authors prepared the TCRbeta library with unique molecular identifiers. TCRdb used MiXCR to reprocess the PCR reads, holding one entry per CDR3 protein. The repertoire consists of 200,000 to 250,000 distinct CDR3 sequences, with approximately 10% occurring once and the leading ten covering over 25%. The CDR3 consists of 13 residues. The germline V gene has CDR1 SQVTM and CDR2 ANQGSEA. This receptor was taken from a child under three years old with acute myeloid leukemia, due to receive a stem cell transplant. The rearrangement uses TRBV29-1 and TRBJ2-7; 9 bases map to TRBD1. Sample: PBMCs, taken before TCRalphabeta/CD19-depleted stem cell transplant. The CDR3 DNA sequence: TGCAGTGTTTTTTGGGACAGGGACCACGAGCAGTACTTC. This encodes CSVFWDRDHEQYF.